This section outlines one TCR beta chain sequence together with its context. Its antigen is as yet unknown. A junction boundary mismatches the germline segment, possibly from a read error. Researchers generated TCR beta cDNA from about 500 ng of total RNA, relying on a constant-region primer. Researchers made the TCR beta libraries by running three nested multiplex PCR rounds with slightly modified ARM-PCR. In the first two PCR rounds, TRBV1-TRBV30 forward primers were paired with a C-beta reverse primer, and each round lasted roughly 9 cycles. TCRdb reprocessed the multiplex PCR reads with MiXCR, giving one entry per CDR3 protein. The sample consists of fewer than 200,000 distinct CDR3 sequences, 85% of them appearing once. The germline gives CDR1 LGHNA, CDR2 YNFKEQ. This CDR3 is built from 15 residues. The sample comes from a study of tumor-infiltrating lymphocytes in primary liver carcinoma. From 20-30 mg of unsorted bulk tissue, DNA and RNA were co-extracted together. Five separate regions per tumor were sampled.

Study results and caveats: Pairs of tumor regions overlapped more than tumor-adjacent and tumor-blood pairs did.

Sequencing used tumor tissue from primary liver carcinoma. This chain joins TRBV4-2 and TRBJ2-5, with D possibly called TRBD1 or TRBD2 (5 bases each). The receptor was derived from a man aged 35 to 55 with primary liver carcinoma and hepatitis B virus infection. CDR3 in DNA: TGTGCCAACAGCCAAGAGGCAGGGACGGGAGAGACCCAGTACTTC. This encodes CANSQEAGTGETQYF.